This TCR beta chain was captured by sequencing in a study of blood T cell repertoires in COVID-19. At the level of the study: Sites in the United States, Italy and Spain provided acute and convalescent COVID-19 samples.

Only in-frame clones appear in the TCRdb table, and some are missing; sequencing was by immunoSEQ multiplex PCR. This table holds roughly 310,000 clones, around 90% found once. Ages ranged from about 18 to 89 years, with residence in more than 20 US areas. Each participant's cohort was designated according to participant-reported clinical history. Germline V gene data show CDR1 as SNHLY and CDR2 as FYNNEI. The CDR3 has 16 residues. V was pared by 6 bases and J by 3 bases, with 20 bases between. The receptor comes from a man aged 55 to 70 who had recovered from COVID-19. Sequencing was done on a sample of PBMCs or T cells enriched from blood (not recorded which). This chain joins TRBV2 and TRBJ1-1; a weak D match, TRBD1 (5 bases). This CDR3 reads CASRPRAGVFDTEAFF. For the CDR3, the DNA is TGTGCCAGCAGGCCGAGGGCGGGGGTATTTGACACTGAAGCTTTCTTT.